The 9 T cell receptor beta chains in this list originate from one sample, sequenced in a study of graft-versus-host responses after intestinal transplantation. The repertoire was sequenced with immunoSEQ multiplex PCR; TCRdb's copy has only in-frame clones and lacks some. Of more than 45,000 clones in the sample, approximately 90% are singletons; the top ten hold approximately 2.7%. Specimen: PBMCs, collected 118 days after intestinal transplantation. All receptors come from a human patient who received an intestinal transplant, so some T cells may come from the graft donor.

V and J are TRBV4-2 and TRBJ2-5; D might be TRBD1 (5 bases). Trimming took 3 bases from V and 7 from J, leaving 15 bases between them. The CDR3 sequence is 14 residues long. CDR1 is LGHNA, CDR2 YNFKEQ, per germline. In DNA form, the CDR3 reads TGTGCCAGCAGCCATCCGACAGAGGTTGCGACCCAGTACTTC. Amino acids: CASSHPTEVATQYF.

The chain combines TRBV4-1 with TRBJ2-1, with 7 positions matching TRBD2. There are 15 residues in the CDR3. From germline, CDR1 is MGHRA and CDR2 YSYEKL. V was clipped by 2 bases and J by 2 bases; unmatched bases: 3. CDR3 sequence (DNA): TGCGCCAGCAGCCAAAGCGGGGCTACCTACAATGAGCAGTTCTTC. Protein: CASSQSGATYNEQFF.

This clone has only one observation. The chain uses TRBV5-8 and TRBJ1-1; D may be TRBD1 (6 bases). The CDR3 is 15 amino acids. Germline-derived CDR1 and CDR2 are SGHTS and YDEGEE. Trimming pared 3 bases from V and 6 bases from J, leaving 18 bases between. This CDR3 is CASSWRTVGHPEAFF. DNA of the CDR3: TGTGCCAGCAGCTGGCGGACAGTGGGCCACCCTGAAGCTTTCTTT.

J is TRBJ2-7 and V is TRBV11-1; D unclear. CDR3 length equals 14 residues. Germline CDR1 is SGHAT and CDR2 is FQDESV (reference sequence). Trimming removed 5 bases at V and 2 bases at J, with 13 bases between. This CDR3 reads CASSRRRPPYEQYF. CDR3 nucleotide sequence: TGTGCCAGCAGCCGCCGCCGGCCCCCCTACGAGCAGTACTTC.

The V call is TRBV7-3, the J call TRBJ2-1; the match to TRBD1 covers 9 bases. J gave up 6 bases and V 2 bases, and 5 bases lay outside the gene matches. The CDR3 contains 15 residues. Germline CDR1 and CDR2: SGHTA and FQGTGA. Here the CDR3 DNA reads TGTGCCAGCAGCTTAGGGGGACAGGGTTCCAATGAGCAGTTCTTC. Translation: CASSLGGQGSNEQFF.

The gene calls are TRBV5-1 and TRBJ2-5; TRBD2 might be the D (7 bases). Germline CDR1 SGHRS, CDR2 YFSETQ. V gave up 4 bases and J gave up 5 bases, with 18 bases separating them. The CDR3 contains 15 residues. The CDR3 DNA follows: TGCGCCAGCAGCGCTCCAGTCAGGGGAGGGGAGACCCAGTACTTC. It specifies CASSAPVRGGETQYF.

This clone was seen a single time. The V call is TRBV28, the J call TRBJ1-5, with 7 bases lining up with TRBD1. With 2 bases clipped from V and 6 bases from J, the junction kept 13 bases outside the gene matches. CDR1 and CDR2 (germline): MDHEN, SYDVKM. The CDR3 totals 17 residues. In nucleotides, the CDR3 is TGTGCCAGCAGTTTAGCCCTCGTGGCAGGGGGTACTCAGCCCCAGCATTTT. Amino acids: CASSLALVAGGTQPQHF.

The chain combines TRBV28 with TRBJ1-1, with TRBD1 matching over 7 bases. The germline V gene encodes CDR1 MDHEN and CDR2 SYDVKM. The V segment lost 7 bases and the J segment 0 bases; nucleotides outside the gene matches: 11. The CDR3 length is 16 residues. The CDR3 loop reads CASNLKRGHLNTEAFF. The CDR3 coding sequence is TGTGCCAGCAACCTAAAGAGGGGGCACCTGAACACTGAAGCTTTCTTT.

The chain combines TRBV4-1 with TRBJ2-6; TRBD1 agrees at 7 bases. Germline-derived CDR1 and CDR2 are MGHRA and YSYEKL. The trim removed 6 bases at V and 4 bases at J, leaving 18 bases unmatched. There are 19 residues in the CDR3. As DNA, the CDR3 is TGCGCCAGCAGTGGGACAGCCCTACCCGTATACACCGGGGCCAACGTCCTGACTTTC. Translation: CASSGTALPVYTGANVLTF.